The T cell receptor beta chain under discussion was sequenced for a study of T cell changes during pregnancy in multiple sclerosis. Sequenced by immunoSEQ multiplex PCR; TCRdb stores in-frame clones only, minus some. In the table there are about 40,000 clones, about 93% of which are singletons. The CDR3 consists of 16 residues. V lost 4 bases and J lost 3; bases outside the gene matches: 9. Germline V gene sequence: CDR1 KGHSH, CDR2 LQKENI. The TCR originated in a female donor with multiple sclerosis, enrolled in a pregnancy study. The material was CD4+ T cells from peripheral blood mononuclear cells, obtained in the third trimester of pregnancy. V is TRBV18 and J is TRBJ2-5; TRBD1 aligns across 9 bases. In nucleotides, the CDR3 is TGTGCCAGCTCACAGCTACCGGACAGGGGCGAAGAGACCCAGTACTTC. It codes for CASSQLPDRGEETQYF.